A selection of T cell receptor beta chains follows, all from one sample in a study of identical twins. Each CDR3 protein gets one entry after TCRdb re-called the 5' RACE reads with MiXCR. The sample records 200,000 to 250,000 distinct CDR3 sequences, over 12% being singletons. Input material: memory (CD45RO+) T cells sorted from blood. All receptors derive from a woman under 30 in good health. Both conserved end residues are part of each CDR3. Fields, in order: clone size, J gene, D gene, V gene, CDR3 DNA, CDR3 protein. D genes are given only for firm matches. Not all rows give a size; the values are once, few, many and, for expanded clones, a class.

abundance: many; j_gene: TRBJ2-7; d_gene: NA; v_gene: TRBV3-1; CDR3nt: TGTGCCAGCAGCCCACCAGGGAGCTACGAGCAGTACTTC; CDR3aa: CASSPPGSYEQYF
abundance: many; j_gene: TRBJ2-1; d_gene: TRBD2; v_gene: TRBV2; CDR3nt: TGTGCCAGTGCGACTAGCGGGAGCCCTCTGAATGAGCAGTTCTTC; CDR3aa: CASATSGSPLNEQFF
abundance: few; j_gene: TRBJ2-5; d_gene: TRBD1; v_gene: TRBV12-3/TRBV12-4; CDR3nt: TGTGCCAGCAGTTTCGGCGGGGACAGGGGCCACTTC; CDR3aa: CASSFGGDRGHF
abundance: few; j_gene: TRBJ2-1; d_gene: TRBD2; v_gene: TRBV10-2; CDR3nt: TGCGCCAGCAGTGATAGCGGGAGGGCCGTCAGGGAGCAGTTCTTC; CDR3aa: CASSDSGRAVREQFF
abundance: few; j_gene: TRBJ2-5; d_gene: TRBD2; v_gene: TRBV5-1; CDR3nt: TGCGCCAGCAGCTTGGTTCCTAGCGGGGCACAAGAGACCCAGTACTTC; CDR3aa: CASSLVPSGAQETQYF
abundance: many; j_gene: TRBJ2-7; d_gene: NA; v_gene: TRBV6-1; CDR3nt: TGTGCCAGCGGGGCTCAGGGCATCTCCTACGAGCAGTACTTC; CDR3aa: CASGAQGISYEQYF
abundance: few; j_gene: TRBJ2-5; d_gene: TRBD2; v_gene: TRBV20-1; CDR3nt: TGCAGTGCTAGCCCGGGGGGGCGGCATAATTTCGTGGAGACCCAGTACTTC; CDR3aa: CSASPGGRHNFVETQYF
abundance: NA; j_gene: TRBJ2-3; d_gene: NA; v_gene: TRBV5-1; CDR3nt: TGCGCCAGCAGCTTGGGTTCCCAGTACACAGATACGCAGTATTTT; CDR3aa: CASSLGSQYTDTQYF
abundance: NA; j_gene: TRBJ2-5; d_gene: NA; v_gene: TRBV11-2; CDR3nt: TGTGCCAGCAGCTTAGAACCTGAAGAGACCCAGTACTTC; CDR3aa: CASSLEPEETQYF
abundance: NA; j_gene: TRBJ2-3; d_gene: NA; v_gene: TRBV20-1; CDR3nt: TGCAGTGCTAGAAAGACAAGGGATACGCAGTATTTT; CDR3aa: CSARKTRDTQYF
abundance: NA; j_gene: TRBJ1-1; d_gene: NA; v_gene: TRBV7-9; CDR3nt: TGTGCCAGCAGTCCAGAGGCGGGTTCCACTGAAGCTTTCTTT; CDR3aa: CASSPEAGSTEAFF
abundance: few; j_gene: TRBJ2-4; d_gene: TRBD2; v_gene: TRBV18; CDR3nt: TGTGCCAGCTCACTTCCAGGCCAGAGCGGGGGGAAAAACATTCAGTACTTC; CDR3aa: CASSLPGQSGGKNIQYF
abundance: NA; j_gene: TRBJ1-6; d_gene: NA; v_gene: TRBV11-3; CDR3nt: TGTGCCAGCGGCAGAGGAAATTCACCCCTCCACTTT; CDR3aa: CASGRGNSPLHF
abundance: once; j_gene: TRBJ2-2; d_gene: TRBD2; v_gene: TRBV6-5; CDR3nt: TGTGCCAGCAGTTACTCTAGGCTAGCGGGAACCGGGGAGCTGTTTTTT; CDR3aa: CASSYSRLAGTGELFF
abundance: NA; j_gene: TRBJ2-1; d_gene: TRBD2; v_gene: TRBV10-2; CDR3nt: TGCGCCAGCAGTGGACTAGCCGGACGGGAGCAGTTCTTC; CDR3aa: CASSGLAGREQFF
abundance: many; j_gene: TRBJ1-1; d_gene: NA; v_gene: TRBV5-1; CDR3nt: TGCGCCAGCAGCTTGGGCAGACAGCCTGAAGCTTTCTTT; CDR3aa: CASSLGRQPEAFF
abundance: NA; j_gene: TRBJ1-4; d_gene: NA; v_gene: TRBV18; CDR3nt: TGTGCCAGCTCACCGTACCGGAATAATGAAAAACTGTTTTTT; CDR3aa: CASSPYRNNEKLFF
abundance: NA; j_gene: TRBJ2-5; d_gene: TRBD2; v_gene: TRBV3-1; CDR3nt: TGTGCCAGCAGTGCGGGACTAGAGCAAGAGACCCAGTACTTC; CDR3aa: CASSAGLEQETQYF
abundance: NA; j_gene: TRBJ2-3; d_gene: TRBD2; v_gene: TRBV9; CDR3nt: TGTGCCAGCACCCTCGGACTAGCGGGAGAGACAGATACGCAGTATTTT; CDR3aa: CASTLGLAGETDTQYF
abundance: few; j_gene: TRBJ2-1; d_gene: NA; v_gene: TRBV11-2; CDR3nt: TGTGCCAGCAGCTTTGATCTTAGGTATGAGCAGTTCTTC; CDR3aa: CASSFDLRYEQFF
abundance: few; j_gene: TRBJ2-1; d_gene: TRBD2; v_gene: TRBV20-1; CDR3nt: TGCAGTGCTAGATGGGGACTAGCGGGAGGGGACGAGCAGTTCTTC; CDR3aa: CSARWGLAGGDEQFF
abundance: NA; j_gene: TRBJ1-2; d_gene: NA; v_gene: TRBV6-5; CDR3nt: TGTGCCAGCAGTTACTCCCGCCGGGCCACAAATTATGGCTACACCTTC; CDR3aa: CASSYSRRATNYGYTF
abundance: NA; j_gene: TRBJ2-1; d_gene: NA; v_gene: TRBV12-3/TRBV12-4; CDR3nt: TGTGCCAGCCGACGTTCGGGGTATGAGCAGTTCTTC; CDR3aa: CASRRSGYEQFF
abundance: NA; j_gene: TRBJ1-2; d_gene: NA; v_gene: TRBV6-1; CDR3nt: TGTGCCAGCAGTGAAGCTTGGCGGGGTGTAGATGGCTACACCTTC; CDR3aa: CASSEAWRGVDGYTF
abundance: many; j_gene: TRBJ2-6; d_gene: NA; v_gene: TRBV11-3; CDR3nt: TGTGCCAGCAGTAGGGTGACTGGGGCCAACGTCCTGACTTTC; CDR3aa: CASSRVTGANVLTF
abundance: few; j_gene: TRBJ2-2; d_gene: TRBD1; v_gene: TRBV20-1; CDR3nt: TGCAGTGCTAAACGGGGGACAGGGGGGACCGGGGAGCTGTTTTTT; CDR3aa: CSAKRGTGGTGELFF
abundance: many; j_gene: TRBJ1-1; d_gene: TRBD1; v_gene: TRBV7-9; CDR3nt: TGTGCCAGCAGCTTAAGTCGGACAGGGTATCCTGAAGCTTTCTTT; CDR3aa: CASSLSRTGYPEAFF
abundance: many; j_gene: TRBJ1-1; d_gene: TRBD1; v_gene: TRBV20-1; CDR3nt: TGCAGTGCTAGCAGAGGGCACAGGGGTCGCGCTGAAGCTTTCTTT; CDR3aa: CSASRGHRGRAEAFF
abundance: few; j_gene: TRBJ2-3; d_gene: TRBD2; v_gene: TRBV9; CDR3nt: TGTGCCAGCAACAGAGCGGGAGGGTACACAGATACGCAGTATTTT; CDR3aa: CASNRAGGYTDTQYF
abundance: NA; j_gene: TRBJ1-5; d_gene: TRBD1; v_gene: TRBV6-1; CDR3nt: TGTGCCAGCAGTGTGACAGGGGATAATCAGCCCCAGCATTTT; CDR3aa: CASSVTGDNQPQHF
abundance: NA; j_gene: TRBJ1-2; d_gene: TRBD1; v_gene: TRBV6-1; CDR3nt: TGTGCCAGCAGTGAAAATACCGGGACAGGCGACTATGGCTACACCTTC; CDR3aa: CASSENTGTGDYGYTF
abundance: few; j_gene: TRBJ1-2; d_gene: NA; v_gene: TRBV6-5; CDR3nt: TGTGCCAGCAGTTACGGCAGGGTGGAAGGCTACACCTTC; CDR3aa: CASSYGRVEGYTF
abundance: few; j_gene: TRBJ2-1; d_gene: NA; v_gene: TRBV5-1; CDR3nt: TGCGCCAGCAAAGTGGACGGCTCCTACAATGAGCAGTTCTTC; CDR3aa: CASKVDGSYNEQFF
abundance: NA; j_gene: TRBJ1-2; d_gene: TRBD1; v_gene: TRBV11-2; CDR3nt: TGTGCCAGCACCTTCACGGGACAGGGGCCGCCGGCCCTCTATGGCTACACCTTC; CDR3aa: CASTFTGQGPPALYGYTF
abundance: few; j_gene: TRBJ2-7; d_gene: NA; v_gene: TRBV6-2/TRBV6-3; CDR3nt: TGTGCCAGCACCGTACCGGGGGCCGTCTACGAGCAGTACTTC; CDR3aa: CASTVPGAVYEQYF
abundance: few; j_gene: TRBJ2-6; d_gene: NA; v_gene: TRBV9; CDR3nt: TGTGCCAGCAGCGTAGTTGGGGAGACGGGGGCCAACGTCCTGACTTTC; CDR3aa: CASSVVGETGANVLTF
abundance: NA; j_gene: TRBJ2-7; d_gene: TRBD1; v_gene: TRBV19; CDR3nt: TGTGCCAGTAGTCTCCGACCGGGACAGGGAACCTACGAGCAGTACTTC; CDR3aa: CASSLRPGQGTYEQYF
abundance: NA; j_gene: TRBJ1-2; d_gene: NA; v_gene: TRBV6-2/TRBV6-3; CDR3nt: TGTGCCAGCACCCCATCGCATTCCTACTATGGCTACACCTTC; CDR3aa: CASTPSHSYYGYTF
abundance: few; j_gene: TRBJ1-6; d_gene: NA; v_gene: TRBV11-2; CDR3nt: TGTGCCAGCAGCCCGGGGGAGGTTGATTCACCCCTCCACTTT; CDR3aa: CASSPGEVDSPLHF
abundance: NA; j_gene: TRBJ1-2; d_gene: NA; v_gene: TRBV12-3/TRBV12-4; CDR3nt: TGTGCCAGCAGCAAGACGAACACCTATGGCTACACCTTC; CDR3aa: CASSKTNTYGYTF
abundance: NA; j_gene: TRBJ2-2; d_gene: NA; v_gene: TRBV20-1; CDR3nt: TGCAGTGCTAGAGTTCCCCAAGCCGGGAACACCGGGGAGCTGTTTTTT; CDR3aa: CSARVPQAGNTGELFF
abundance: NA; j_gene: TRBJ1-4; d_gene: TRBD1; v_gene: TRBV20-1; CDR3nt: TGCAGTGCTTCCGACAGGGGCCTATCCCTAAATGAAAAACTGTTTTTT; CDR3aa: CSASDRGLSLNEKLFF
abundance: few; j_gene: TRBJ1-5; d_gene: TRBD1; v_gene: TRBV4-3; CDR3nt: TGCGCCAGCAGCCAAACGACAGGGGCGGTATCTCCCCAGCATTTT; CDR3aa: CASSQTTGAVSPQHF
abundance: few; j_gene: TRBJ2-7; d_gene: NA; v_gene: TRBV9; CDR3nt: TGTGCCAGCAGCTCCTCCCTCCACCACGAGCAGTACTTC; CDR3aa: CASSSSLHHEQYF
abundance: NA; j_gene: TRBJ2-5; d_gene: NA; v_gene: TRBV12-3/TRBV12-4; CDR3nt: TGTGCCAGCAGTTTAAGAATGGCTGAGACCCAGTACTTC; CDR3aa: CASSLRMAETQYF
abundance: many; j_gene: TRBJ2-5; d_gene: TRBD1; v_gene: TRBV6-5; CDR3nt: TGTGCCAGCAGTTCAGTCCCGGGACAGGGTCGGTCCCAGTACTTC; CDR3aa: CASSSVPGQGRSQYF
abundance: few; j_gene: TRBJ2-5; d_gene: NA; v_gene: TRBV12-3/TRBV12-4; CDR3nt: TGTGCCAGCACTTCGAGGGGGGGGGAGACCCAGTACTTC; CDR3aa: CASTSRGGETQYF
abundance: NA; j_gene: TRBJ1-1; d_gene: NA; v_gene: TRBV12-3/TRBV12-4; CDR3nt: TGTGCCAGCAGCCGGTCCCCAGGAAGGAACACTGAAGCTTTCTTT; CDR3aa: CASSRSPGRNTEAFF
abundance: few; j_gene: TRBJ2-7; d_gene: TRBD2; v_gene: TRBV6-1; CDR3nt: TGTGCCAGCGGAAGCGGGAGTACTTCTCAAAAGCAGTACTTC; CDR3aa: CASGSGSTSQKQYF